The next 27 T cell receptor beta chains were all read from a single sample in a study of cytomegalovirus exposure and HLA in healthy donors. PCR primers comprised 60 Vbeta and 13 Jbeta primers. Assay used: immunoSEQ multiplex PCR; TCRdb lists only in-frame clones, some missing. The profile shows around 200,000 clones, 84% of them singletons. Material: PBMCs. The receptors derive from a woman aged 50 to 60 in good health and CMV-seropositive.

The genes are TRBV7-2 and TRBJ2-7; D is undetermined. CDR3 length: 11 amino acids. The germline CDR1 and CDR2 sequences are SGHTA and FQGNSA. Trimming left V 5 bases short and J 2 bases short, with 4 bases between. Here the CDR3 reads CASSVTYEQYF. CDR3 coding DNA: TGTGCCAGCAGCGTTACCTACGAGCAGTACTTC.

The V gene is TRBV30, the J gene TRBJ2-5; 9 bases align to TRBD2. Germline CDR1 and CDR2: GTSNPN and SVGIG (reference sequence). Trimming at V came to 0 bases and at J to 3 bases, leaving 11 bases not matched to a gene. This CDR3 contains 17 residues. This CDR3 is CAWSVPSGGGAEETQYF. CDR3 nucleotides: TGTGCCTGGAGTGTACCGTCTGGCGGGGGGGCAGAAGAGACCCAGTACTTC. The whole variable domain, remainder taken from reference TRBV30 and TRBJ2-5, is SQTIHQWPATLVQPVGSPLSLECTVEGTSNPNLYWYRQAAGRGLQLLFYSVGIGQISSEVPQNLSASRPQDRQFILSSKKLLLSDSGFYLCAWSVPSGGGAEETQYFGPGTRLLVL.

This chain joins TRBV6-6 and TRBJ1-6; D ambiguous. The CDR3 consists of 14 residues. CDR1 and CDR2 from the germline V gene are MNHNY and SVGAGI (reference sequence). Trimming took 2 bases from V and 8 from J, leaving 10 bases between them. The CDR3 DNA sequence: TGTGCCAGCAGTTACGATGTCCGGGATTCACCCCTCCACTTT. Translating it yields CASSYDVRDSPLHF.

This clone appeared a single time. J is TRBJ1-1 and V is TRBV7-9; 9 bases line up with TRBD1. CDR3 size: 13 residues. CDR1 is SEHNR, CDR2 FQNEAQ, per germline (reference sequence). CDR3 sequence reads: CSSRQGGNTEAFF. The CDR3 bases are TGTTCCTCACGACAGGGGGGGAACACTGAAGCTTTCTTT.

V usage is TRBV6-4 and J usage is TRBJ1-1, with D unresolved. From germline, CDR1 is MRHNA and CDR2 SNTAGT. The CDR3 covers 13 residues. Trimming removed 5 bases from V and 0 bases from J, with 7 bases in between. DNA of the CDR3: TGTGCCAGCAGTTCACAACTGAACACTGAAGCTTTCTTT. Its protein product is CASSSQLNTEAFF.

The gene calls are TRBV2 and TRBJ1-2; TRBD1 matches at 8 bases. Losses at the gene ends were 5 bases for V and 3 bases for J; bases not matched to a gene: 5. This CDR3 has 14 amino acids. Germline V gene data show CDR1 as SNHLY and CDR2 as FYNNEI. The CDR3 nucleotides are TGTGCCAGCAGTCGACAGGGGTCAGACTATGGCTACACCTTC. Translated: CASSRQGSDYGYTF.

J is TRBJ2-6 and V is TRBV18, with D unclear. This CDR3 has 16 amino acids. Trimming removed 0 bases from V and 0 bases from J, with 6 bases in between. The germline CDR1 and CDR2 sequences are KGHSH and LQKENI. The CDR3 sequence: CASSPPALSGANVLTF. CDR3 nucleotide sequence: TGTGCCAGCTCACCACCGGCTCTCTCTGGGGCCAACGTCCTGACTTTC.

V is TRBV5-1 and J is TRBJ1-1, with D perhaps matching TRBD1 (5 bases). CDR1 and CDR2 from the germline V gene are SGHRS and YFSETQ. The CDR3 is 15 amino acids. Trimming shortened V by 4 bases and J by 2 bases, and 15 bases separated the two germline ends. CDR3 DNA sequence: TGCGCCAGCAGCACAGGACACCTAATTAACACTGAAGCTTTCTTT. This sequence encodes CASSTGHLINTEAFF.

The chain links TRBV19 to TRBJ1-1, with D possibly matching TRBD1 (5 bases). CDR3 size: 15 residues. The germline gives CDR1 LNHDA, CDR2 SQIVND (reference sequence). Trimming left V 4 bases short and J 0 bases short, with 12 bases between. The CDR3 loop is CASSSGDLMNTEAFF. The CDR3 nucleotides read TGTGCCAGTAGTAGCGGGGACCTAATGAACACTGAAGCTTTCTTT. Using reference TRBV19 and TRBJ1-1 for the parts outside the CDR3, the full variable domain is DGGITQSPKYLFRKEGQNVTLSCEQNLNHDAMYWYRQDPGQGLRLIYYSQIVNDFQKGDIAEGYSVSREKKESFPLTVTSAQKNPTAFYLCASSSGDLMNTEAFFGQGTRLTVV.

Concerning this clone: Distinct nucleotide sequences in the sample also encode this CDR3. The chain has TRBV6-5 and TRBJ2-4; 15 nucleotides align to TRBD2. Per germline, CDR1 MNHEY and CDR2 SVGAGI. This CDR3 spans 15 amino acids. V lost 6 bases and J lost 9; bases outside the gene matches: 6. CDR3 coding DNA: TGTGCCAGCAGACCCGGGACTAGCGGGGGGTTCATTCAGTACTTC. It encodes CASRPGTSGGFIQYF.

The chain has TRBV2 and TRBJ1-5; no firm D call. V lost 3 bases to trimming and J lost 5 bases, with 5 bases between them. The germline V gene encodes CDR1 SNHLY and CDR2 FYNNEI. There are 12 residues in the CDR3. The CDR3 DNA reads TGTGCCAGCAGTGATTCATATCAGCCCCAGCATTTT. This translates into CASSDSYQPQHF.

The chain joins TRBV18 to TRBJ1-5, with 7 bases matching TRBD1. Unmatched junction bases numbered 6, after V lost 2 bases and J lost 5 bases. Germline assignment: CDR1 KGHSH and CDR2 LQKENI. There are 15 residues in the CDR3. The CDR3 nucleotides are TGTGCCAGCTCACCATCGTCAGGGACAGATCAGCCCCAGCATTTT. This codes for CASSPSSGTDQPQHF.

In the case of this clone: One end of the junction varies from germline; a read error may be responsible. The chain joins TRBV5-4 to TRBJ2-7; D is perhaps TRBD2 (6 bases). Germline CDR1 is SGHNT and CDR2 is YYREEE (reference sequence). The CDR3 length is 13 residues. The CDR3 region is CARSLGGNYEQYF. CDR3 nucleotide sequence: TGTGCCAGAAGCTTGGGAGGCAACTACGAGCAGTACTTC.

This clone has more than one count but fewer than ten. The chain has TRBV6-1 and TRBJ1-3; D is possibly TRBD1 (6 bases). The germline V gene encodes CDR1 MNHNS and CDR2 SASEGT. V lost 1 base and J lost 4, with 11 bases in between. This CDR3 is built from 15 residues. The CDR3 coding sequence is TGTGCCAGCAGTGAAGGTATAGGGGGAGGAAACACCATATATTTT. Translated, it gives CASSEGIGGGNTIYF.

The genes are TRBV19 and TRBJ2-7, with TRBD2 as a possible D gene (6 bases). Deletions cut 3 bases from V and 3 bases from J, with 15 bases between. The CDR3 spans 15 residues. CDR1 LNHDA and CDR2 SQIVND come from the germline V gene (reference sequence). The CDR3 is CASSIRAGMDYEQYF. The CDR3, as DNA: TGTGCCAGTAGTATCCGCGCGGGGATGGACTACGAGCAGTACTTC.

The chain links TRBV7-9 to TRBJ1-2, with D possibly TRBD1 on 6 matching bases. The CDR3 runs to 13 residues. The germline gives CDR1 SEHNR, CDR2 FQNEAQ (reference sequence). Trimming pared 6 bases from V and 6 bases from J, leaving 14 bases between. The CDR3 is CASRAGVTDGYTF. The CDR3 region has the DNA TGTGCCAGCAGGGCAGGGGTTACGGATGGCTACACCTTC. Combining the CDR3 with reference TRBV7-9 and TRBJ1-2 gives the whole variable domain DTGVSQNPRHKITKRGQNVTFRCDPISEHNRLYWYRQTLGQGPEFLTYFQNEAQLEKSRLLSDRFSAERPKGSFSTLEIQRTEQGDSAMYLCASRAGVTDGYTFGSGTRLTVV.

This sequence joins TRBV6-5 and TRBJ2-5; 7 bases are a match to TRBD2. This CDR3 has 14 residues. Per the germline V gene, CDR1 is MNHEY and CDR2 is SVGAGI. Trimming took 5 bases from V and 3 from J; bases not matched to a gene: 6. CDR3 sequence reads: CASSPRGNEETQYF. The CDR3 region has the DNA TGTGCCAGCAGTCCGCGGGGGAACGAAGAGACCCAGTACTTC.

The rearrangement joins TRBV28 to TRBJ2-6, with 11 bases lining up with TRBD1. The V and J ends lost 9 bases and 4 bases, in that order; junction bases with no gene match: 5. CDR1 is MDHEN and CDR2 is SYDVKM in the germline V gene. This CDR3 spans 15 amino acids. CDR3 sequence reads: CASGQGALGANVLTF. In nucleotides, the CDR3 is TGTGCCAGTGGACAGGGGGCTTTAGGGGCCAACGTCCTGACTTTC. Drawing the rest from reference TRBV28 and TRBJ2-6, the complete variable domain is DVKVTQSSRYLVKRTGEKVFLECVQDMDHENMFWYRQDPGLGLRLIYFSYDVKMKEKGDIPEGYSVSREKKERFSLILESASTNQTSMYLCASGQGALGANVLTFGAGSRLTVL.

This clone was found a few times. The chain couples TRBV5-6 to TRBJ1-1; a possible D gene is TRBD1 (5 bases). CDR1 and CDR2 (germline): SGHDT, YYEEEE. The germline V and J ends were trimmed by 3 bases and 7 bases, with 7 bases remaining between them. This CDR3 contains 11 residues. This chain's CDR3 is CASSWGVEAFF. In DNA, the CDR3 is TGTGCCAGCAGCTGGGGGGTTGAAGCTTTCTTT.

The rearrangement links TRBV4-3 to TRBJ1-2; no clear D gene. Between the trimmed V and J ends, which lost 0 bases and 4 bases, there was a span of 9 bases. The CDR3 contains 14 residues. The germline V gene has CDR1 LGHNA and CDR2 YSLEER. The CDR3 is CASSQDFTAYGYTF. CDR3 bases: TGCGCCAGCAGCCAAGATTTCACAGCCTATGGCTACACCTTC.

This clone has a single count. This chain joins TRBV15 and TRBJ2-5; D is perhaps TRBD1 (7 bases). CDR3 length: 18 residues. Germline CDR1 is LNHNV and CDR2 is YYDKDF (reference sequence). V was shortened by 1 base and J by 4 bases, with 22 bases between the two germline ends. CDR3 nucleotides: TGTGCCACCAGCAGAGTCGGAACCGCGGGACAGCCCGGAGAGACCCAGTACTTC. Amino acid sequence: CATSRVGTAGQPGETQYF.

The chain carries TRBV9 and TRBJ2-2; 10 nucleotides align to TRBD2. This CDR3 is 18 amino acids long. Germline V gene lookup returns CDR1 SGDLS and CDR2 YYNGEE. Trimming removed 3 bases from V and 3 bases from J; junction bases left unmatched: 11. CDR3 DNA sequence: TGTGCCAGCAGCGGACCGAGGCTAGCGGGGGACTACACCGGGGAGCTGTTTTTT. Its protein is CASSGPRLAGDYTGELFF.

The V gene is TRBV11-2, the J gene TRBJ1-1; D possibly corresponds to TRBD1 (6 bases). This CDR3 has 12 amino acids. V was shortened by 7 bases and J by 11 bases, with 17 bases between the two germline ends. The V gene's germline CDR1 is SGHAT and CDR2 FQNNGV. CDR3 protein: CASTLGGVEAFF. The CDR3 bases are TGTGCCAGCACCCTAGGGGGGGTAGAGGCTTTCTTT.

The chain carries TRBV7-6 and TRBJ2-2, with a possible D match to TRBD2 (6 bases). The CDR3 runs 15 residues. Germline CDR1 SGHVS, CDR2 FNYEAQ. The germline V and J ends were trimmed by 0 bases and 2 bases, with 7 bases remaining between them. The CDR3 sequence: CASSLAGLNTGELFF. CDR3 nucleotides: TGTGCCAGCAGCTTAGCCGGACTAAACACCGGGGAGCTGTTTTTT.

This clone has a handful of counts. CDR3 DNA: TGTGCCACCAGGGGGGGGTCCTACGAGCAGTACTTC. This gives the protein CATRGGSYEQYF. This rearrangement joins TRBV6-1 to TRBJ2-7, with D perhaps TRBD1 or TRBD2 (7 bases each). V was cut by 10 bases and J by 1 base, with 11 bases left in between. CDR3 length: 12 amino acids. Germline V gene lookup returns CDR1 MNHNS and CDR2 SASEGT.

This chain connects TRBV5-1 to TRBJ2-3, with 9 bases lining up with TRBD2. The CDR3 totals 19 residues. Unmatched junction bases numbered 14, after V lost 2 bases and J lost 1 base. CDR1 and CDR2 (germline): SGHRS, YFSETQ. CDR3 residues: CASSFPWGAGGLGTDTQYF. Written as DNA, the CDR3 is TGCGCCAGCAGCTTCCCTTGGGGAGCGGGGGGATTAGGCACAGATACGCAGTATTTT.

V is TRBV7-9 and J is TRBJ1-5, with D perhaps TRBD1 (5 bases). The CDR3 is made up of 14 amino acids. Per the germline V gene, CDR1 is SEHNR and CDR2 is FQNEAQ (reference sequence). V was trimmed by 0 bases and J by 2 bases, leaving 5 bases between them. The CDR3, as DNA: TGTGCCAGCAGCTTAGCAGGGGGCAATCAGCCCCAGCATTTT. Its protein is CASSLAGGNQPQHF.